This T cell receptor (beta chain) originates from a study of blood T cell repertoires in COVID-19. Germline V gene lookup returns CDR1 MNHEY and CDR2 SVGEGT. V was clipped by 6 bases and J by 1 base; unmatched bases: 8. The CDR3 extends over 16 amino acids. Only in-frame clones appear in the TCRdb table, and some are missing; sequencing was by immunoSEQ multiplex PCR. The table lists roughly 20,000 clones, roughly 86% of them singletons. Sequenced input: peripheral blood. The rearrangement links TRBV6-2 or TRBV6-3 to TRBJ2-3, with TRBD2 matching 9 bases. The TCR was taken from a human donor in a cohort sampled during active COVID-19. The donor label of this sample is uncertain. This CDR3 is CASSPLVAGGTDTQYF. In DNA form, the CDR3 reads TGTGCCAGCAGCCCACTGGTAGCGGGGGGCACAGATACGCAGTATTTT.